This T cell receptor beta chain was sequenced in a study of a mutant IDH1 vaccine in newly diagnosed glioma. About the research overall: Beginning 4-6 weeks after radiotherapy alone, or with temozolomide cycles, vaccination took place. Study results and caveats: Pseudoprogression seemed unrelated to changes in top peripheral T cell clonotypes.

The J segment lost 7 bases and the V segment lost 4 bases, leaving 8 bases of the junction unmatched. The germline V gene has CDR1 SGHNT and CDR2 YYREEE (reference sequence). The CDR3 is 13 residues long. Details on this clone: The antigen is not known.

Time point in this sample: week 35, safety follow-up. Each vaccine dose was 300 ug of mutant IDH1 20-mer peptide, with topical imiquimod. Patients in the study were vaccinated eight times, receiving shots in weeks 1, 3, 5, 7, 11, 15, 19 and 23. Generated by immunoSEQ multiplex PCR, the TCRdb table keeps only in-frame clones and is missing some. This table holds tens of thousands of clones, 84% found once. The sample was PBMCs, taken from a glioma patient whose treatment included an IDH1 peptide vaccine. The V and J genes are TRBV5-4 and TRBJ2-7, with 7 bases fitting TRBD1. The TCR originated in a young man with glioma. The CDR3 sequence: CASSPGQFREQYF. CDR3 DNA: TGTGCCAGCAGCCCGGGACAGTTTCGGGAGCAGTACTTC.